This T cell receptor beta chain was sequenced during a study of blood T cell repertoires in COVID-19. CDR1 MNHEY and CDR2 SVGEGT come from the germline V gene. This CDR3 comprises 14 residues. V was trimmed by 2 bases and J by 6 bases, leaving 11 bases between them. TCRdb's copy holds only in-frame clones and misses some; the assay was immunoSEQ multiplex PCR. The table includes about 240,000 clones, approximately 90% detected once. This clone was detected only a few times. Material for sequencing was peripheral blood. This clonotype was sampled from a man in his 60s who had recovered from COVID-19. The V and J genes are TRBV6-2 or TRBV6-3 and TRBJ1-5, with D uncertain. CDR3: CASSYRDIIQPQHF. The CDR3, as DNA: TGTGCCAGCAGTTACCGAGACATCATTCAGCCCCAGCATTTT.